The following is a TCR beta chain sequence with its context. V was clipped by 4 bases and J by 8 bases; unmatched bases: 12. The CDR3 has 16 amino acids. Germline CDR1 SNHLY, CDR2 FYNNEI. Clones were sequenced by immunoSEQ multiplex PCR, and TCRdb holds only the in-frame ones, with some missing. The sample consists of about 170,000 clones, roughly nine tenths of them appearing once. The data stem from a study of blood T cell repertoires in COVID-19. Study as a whole: Specimens from acute and convalescent COVID-19 originated in the United States, Italy and Spain.

This receptor was identified in a woman of 80 years or more in a cohort sampled during active or convalescent COVID-19. The sample taken for sequencing was peripheral blood. The gene calls are TRBV2 and TRBJ1-4, with 8 positions matching TRBD1. The DNA of the CDR3 is TGTGCCAGCAGTGGTCTCGGACAGGGCAGTCGCGAAAAACTGTTTTTT. This gives the protein CASSGLGQGSREKLFF.